The rows below give T cell receptor beta chains drawn from one sample of a study of cytomegalovirus exposure and HLA in healthy donors. Using immunoSEQ multiplex PCR, the repertoire was profiled, and TCRdb retains in-frame clones only, with some absent. Of around 80,000 clones in the sample, 78% are singletons; the top ten hold approximately 5.6%. Sequencing was done on a sample of PBMCs. These receptor sequences come from a young man in good health and CMV-seropositive. Each CDR3 is given with its conserved first and last residue.

J,V,CDR3
TRBJ2-2,TRBV4-1,CASSPPHTYTGELFF
TRBJ2-7,TRBV7-6,CASSSPGTGGEQYF
TRBJ1-1,TRBV28,CASRQWTGMNTEAFF
TRBJ1-4,TRBV25-1,CASSEDATQGLFF
TRBJ1-2,TRBV28,CAAGQGGSYGYTF
TRBJ1-2,TRBV30,CAWGSVYGYTF
TRBJ2-2,TRBV5-1,CASGAVAGELFF
TRBJ2-7,TRBV7-9,CASSGERRSGKVVPYEQYF
TRBJ2-1,TRBV5-1,CASRAGGSLNEQFF
TRBJ1-1,TRBV7-8,CASSSGQPNTEAFF
TRBJ2-5,TRBV7-7,CASSPSGRAETQYF
TRBJ2-7,TRBV28,CASSFFGQSYEQYF
TRBJ2-7,TRBV29-1,CSVEVSSVGTGWHEQYF
TRBJ1-2,TRBV27,CASSTGGSPLGYTF
TRBJ2-2,TRBV5-6,CASSRRTGASTGELFF
TRBJ2-3,TRBV7-2,CASSLKRGSTDTQYF
TRBJ1-1,TRBV2,CASREDRGLTEAFF
TRBJ2-7,TRBV9,CASSASGSRSYEQYF
TRBJ1-2,TRBV7-2,CASSPQDWGYGYTF
TRBJ1-2,TRBV7-2,CASSSPWTGRNYGYTF
TRBJ1-5,TRBV28,CASSPRLTQPQHF
TRBJ2-2,TRBV29-1,CSVVPGQQNTGELFF
TRBJ1-1,TRBV4-1,CASSQDPGFNTEAFF
TRBJ2-7,TRBV21-1,CASSKVLAGYTSFYEQYF
TRBJ2-7,TRBV7-8,CASSRTSTSGLKYEQYF
TRBJ2-7,TRBV6-1,CASSEPGKYEQYF